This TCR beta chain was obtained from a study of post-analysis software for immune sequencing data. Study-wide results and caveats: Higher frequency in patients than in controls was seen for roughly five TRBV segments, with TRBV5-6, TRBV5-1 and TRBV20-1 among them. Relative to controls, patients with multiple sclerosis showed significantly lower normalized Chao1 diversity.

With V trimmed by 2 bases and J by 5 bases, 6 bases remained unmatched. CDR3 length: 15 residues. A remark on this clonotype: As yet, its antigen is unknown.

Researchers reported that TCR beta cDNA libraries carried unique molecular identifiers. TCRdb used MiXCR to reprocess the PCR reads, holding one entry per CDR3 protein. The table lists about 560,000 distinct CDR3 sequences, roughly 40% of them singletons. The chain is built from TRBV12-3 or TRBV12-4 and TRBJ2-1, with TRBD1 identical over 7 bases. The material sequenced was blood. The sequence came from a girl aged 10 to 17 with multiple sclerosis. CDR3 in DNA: TGTGCCAGCAGTTTAAGGGGACAGTCCCACAATGAGCAGTTCTTC. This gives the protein CASSLRGQSHNEQFF.